One sample yielded the 15 T cell receptor beta chains listed below, sequenced in a study of blood T cell repertoires in COVID-19. Sequencing used immunoSEQ multiplex PCR; TCRdb keeps in-frame clones, though not all of them. The table lists under 60,000 clones, roughly 80% of them singletons. Specimen: peripheral blood. The receptors derive from a man in his forties with acute or convalescent COVID-19.

CDR3 nucleotides: TGCAGTGCTAGTCAGGGCCCCTATGGCTACACCTTC. This translates into CSASQGPYGYTF. This chain uses TRBV20-1 with TRBJ1-2; tentatively, D is TRBD1 (5 bases). CDR1 is DFQATT and CDR2 is SNEGSKA in the germline V gene (reference sequence). V shed 3 bases and J shed 4 bases, with 9 bases lying between them. There are 12 residues in the CDR3.

The chain links TRBV7-6 to TRBJ2-7; perhaps TRBD1 as D (8 bases). The ends were cut back, 5 bases at V and 4 bases at J, with 15 bases in the middle. The CDR3 runs 14 residues. CDR1 and CDR2 (germline): SGHVS, FNYEAQ. CDR3 sequence reads: CASSMTGEGYEQYF. The CDR3 DNA reads as TGTGCCAGCAGCATGACAGGGGAGGGGTACGAGCAGTACTTC.

The J gene is TRBJ1-4, the V gene TRBV19; 9 bases are a match to TRBD1. Unmatched junction bases numbered 5, after V lost 6 bases and J lost 6 bases. Germline V gene data show CDR1 as LNHDA and CDR2 as SQIVND (reference sequence). The CDR3 covers 14 residues. CDR3 sequence reads: CASSNRGRDEKLFF. The CDR3 DNA reads as TGTGCCAGTAGCAACAGGGGGCGCGATGAAAAACTGTTTTTT. Full variable domain (missing parts from reference TRBV19 and TRBJ1-4): DGGITQSPKYLFRKEGQNVTLSCEQNLNHDAMYWYRQDPGQGLRLIYYSQIVNDFQKGDIAEGYSVSREKKESFPLTVTSAQKNPTAFYLCASSNRGRDEKLFFGSGTQLSVL.

This chain uses TRBV19 with TRBJ1-1; 7 bases are shared with TRBD1. The CDR3 has 16 amino acids. Germline CDR1 reads LNHDA; CDR2 reads SQIVND (reference sequence). J was trimmed by 5 bases and V by 3 bases; bases with no gene match: 12. This CDR3 is CASSIRPDRADTEAFF. Here the CDR3 DNA reads TGTGCCAGTAGTATTCGGCCAGACAGGGCAGATACTGAAGCTTTCTTT.

The chain uses TRBV7-3 and TRBJ2-3, with 8 positions matching TRBD1. V was clipped by 4 bases and J by 6 bases; unmatched bases: 6. Germline CDR1 is SGHTA and CDR2 is FQGTGA. The CDR3 has 14 residues. The CDR3 sequence: CASSYGTGGDTQYF. The DNA of the CDR3 is TGTGCCAGCAGCTACGGGACAGGCGGGGATACGCAGTATTTT.

This chain connects TRBV28 to TRBJ2-7; no clear D gene. V was shortened by 11 bases and J by 3 bases, with 17 bases between the two germline ends. The germline CDR1 and CDR2 sequences are MDHEN and SYDVKM. The CDR3 totals 13 residues. CDR3 protein: CASVPFGLYEQYF. For the CDR3, the DNA is TGTGCCTCTGTCCCTTTTGGCCTCTACGAGCAGTACTTC.

V gene TRBV30 combines with J gene TRBJ1-6; a weak D match, TRBD1 (5 bases). The germline V gene encodes CDR1 GTSNPN and CDR2 SVGIG (reference sequence). The V end was cut by 0 bases, the J end by 1 base, with 16 bases between. This CDR3 has 18 residues. The CDR3: CAWSVGLGGNSYNSPLHF. The CDR3 nucleotides read TGTGCCTGGAGTGTAGGCCTCGGGGGGAATTCCTATAATTCACCCCTCCACTTT.

The V gene is TRBV3-1 (or the pseudogene TRBV3-2), the J gene TRBJ1-6, with a possible D match to TRBD1 (5 bases). The germline V gene encodes CDR1 LGHDT and CDR2 YNNKEL (reference sequence). The CDR3 length is 16 residues. V was shortened by 5 bases and J by 7 bases, with 18 bases between the two germline ends. The CDR3: CASSSIKTVGNSPLHF. CDR3 bases: TGTGCCAGCAGCAGCATCAAGACAGTGGGGAATTCACCCCTCCACTTT.

The chain employs TRBV24-1 and TRBJ2-1; possible D gene TRBD1, 6 bases. V was clipped by 0 bases and J by 8 bases, with 13 bases between them. This CDR3 region has 15 residues. CDR1 KGHDR and CDR2 SFDVKD come from the germline V gene. DNA of the CDR3: TGTGCCACCAGTGATTTGGACAGGAAACGGGATGAGCAGTTCTTC. Its translation is CATSDLDRKRDEQFF.

The J gene is TRBJ1-2, the V gene TRBV7-8; 11 bases are a match to TRBD1. This CDR3 is 17 amino acids long. J was trimmed by 4 bases and V by 2 bases; bases with no gene match: 9. Germline CDR1 SGHVS, CDR2 FQNEAQ. CDR3 loop: CASSLPRPGQGGYGYTF. CDR3 nucleotides: TGTGCCAGCAGCTTACCCCGACCGGGACAGGGGGGCTATGGCTACACCTTC.

This rearrangement joins TRBV2 to TRBJ2-7, with TRBD1 identical over 11 bases. Germline CDR1 and CDR2: SNHLY and FYNNEI. J lost 4 bases, V lost 2 bases, and 4 bases had no gene match. This CDR3 is built from 15 residues. The CDR3 sequence: CASSERGQGVYEQYF. DNA of the CDR3: TGTGCCAGCAGTGAACGGGGACAGGGGGTGTACGAGCAGTACTTC.

The chain couples TRBV6-5 to TRBJ1-1, with unresolved D. The V gene lost 5 bases and the J gene lost 4 bases, with 14 bases spanning the gap. The CDR3 has 14 amino acids. Per the germline V gene, CDR1 is MNHEY and CDR2 is SVGAGI. The CDR3 sequence is CASSHGSLGTEAFF. Here the CDR3 DNA reads TGTGCCAGCAGTCACGGGAGCCTAGGCACTGAAGCTTTCTTT.

This clone was observed once. J is TRBJ2-5 and V is TRBV24-1, with D perhaps matching TRBD1 (6 bases). CDR1 is KGHDR, CDR2 SFDVKD, per germline. CDR3 length equals 13 residues. The V end was cut by 2 bases, the J end by 4 bases, with 7 bases between. DNA for the CDR3: TGTGCCACCAGTGATTCAGGGGTAGAGACCCAGTACTTC. This translates into CATSDSGVETQYF.

This clone was detected a few times. The chain has TRBV7-9 and TRBJ1-3, with D unresolved. The CDR3 length is 15 residues. Deletions cut 5 bases from V and 4 bases from J, with 15 bases between. Germline CDR1 is SEHNR and CDR2 is FQNEAQ (reference sequence). The CDR3 loop is CASSAGGSAGNTIYF. CDR3 DNA sequence: TGTGCCAGCAGCGCGGGCGGGTCAGCGGGAAACACCATATATTTT.

The chain is built from TRBV6-2 or TRBV6-3 and TRBJ1-1; D remains unclear. Trimming removed 2 bases from V and 0 bases from J, with 10 bases in between. Germline V CDR1 and CDR2: MNHEY, SVGEGT. CDR3 length: 15 residues. The DNA of the CDR3 is TGTGCCAGCAGTTACGGGCGTAACATGAACACTGAAGCTTTCTTT. It translates to CASSYGRNMNTEAFF.